This passage covers 23 T cell receptor beta chains from one sample sequenced in a study of radiotherapy plus CTLA-4 blockade in lung cancer. The table came from immunoSEQ multiplex PCR; TCRdb's copy has only in-frame clones and leaves some out. The sample has about 93,000 clones, 85% to 90% seen once. The material was peripheral blood, obtained from a patient treated with radiotherapy plus ipilimumab. All receptors derive from a human donor with non-small cell lung cancer that progressed on radiotherapy plus ipilimumab.

The chain links TRBV9 to TRBJ1-3, with a weak D call TRBD1 (6 bases). The germline V and J ends were trimmed by 3 bases and 0 bases, with 13 bases remaining between them. The CDR3 spans 16 residues. Germline values: CDR1 SGDLS, CDR2 YYNGEE. The CDR3 sequence is CASSAGQFPSGNTIYF. The CDR3 bases are TGTGCCAGCAGCGCCGGACAGTTCCCCTCTGGAAACACCATATATTTT.

The chain links TRBV2 to TRBJ1-5; 9 bases are a match to TRBD1. V shed 6 bases and J 7 bases; nucleotides not matched to a gene: 7. CDR3 length: 14 amino acids. Per the germline V gene, CDR1 is SNHLY and CDR2 is FYNNEI. The CDR3 reads CASRERTGAQPQHF. The CDR3, as DNA: TGTGCCAGCAGGGAAAGGACAGGGGCCCAGCCCCAGCATTTT.

V gene TRBV7-6 combines with J gene TRBJ1-1; D gene uncertain. The germline V gene has CDR1 SGHVS and CDR2 FNYEAQ. CDR3 length: 13 amino acids. V lost 5 bases, J lost 6 bases, and 13 bases lay in between. The CDR3 DNA is TGTGCCAGCAGCCTGTACGATGGGGCTGAAGCTTTCTTT. Translating it yields CASSLYDGAEAFF.

The chain carries TRBV10-3 and TRBJ2-1, with 10 bases that match TRBD1. CDR3 length: 15 residues. Germline V gene lookup returns CDR1 ENHRY and CDR2 SYGVKD. V shed 5 bases and J 4 bases; nucleotides not matched to a gene: 5. CDR3 DNA sequence: TGTGCCATCAGTCCGGGACAGGGGCGGTACAATGAGCAGTTCTTC. It encodes CAISPGQGRYNEQFF.

The rearrangement links TRBV6-5 to TRBJ1-5; 7 nucleotides match TRBD1. Germline V CDR1 and CDR2: MNHEY, SVGAGI. The CDR3 sequence is 13 residues long. Unmatched junction bases numbered 8, after V lost 10 bases and J lost 5 bases. CDR3 amino acids: CATSGGLDQPQHF. The CDR3 region has the DNA TGTGCCACCTCAGGGGGGTTGGATCAGCCCCAGCATTTT.

CDR3 sequence reads: CSVERTNYGYTF. CDR3 coding DNA: TGCAGCGTTGAAAGAACGAATTATGGCTACACCTTC. V is TRBV29-1 and J is TRBJ1-2, with D unclear. V lost 2 bases, J lost 5 bases, and 9 bases lay in between. CDR1 is SQVTM, CDR2 ANQGSEA, per germline. The CDR3 totals 12 residues.

V gene TRBV5-1 combines with J gene TRBJ1-2, with D possibly matching TRBD1 (5 bases). The V gene lost 7 bases and the J gene lost 5 bases, with 21 bases spanning the gap. Germline CDR1 and CDR2: SGHRS and YFSETQ. CDR3 length equals 15 residues. CDR3 nucleotides: TGCGCCAGCGGCCCCAAAGAGAGGGGCGAGTATGGCTACACCTTC. This translates into CASGPKERGEYGYTF. The full variable domain, rest sourced from reference TRBV5-1 and TRBJ1-2, is KAGVTQTPRYLIKTRGQQVTLSCSPISGHRSVSWYQQTPGQGLQFLFEYFSETQRNKGNFPGRFSGRQFSNSRSEMNVSTLELGDSALYLCASGPKERGEYGYTFGSGTRLTVV.

The CDR3 is CASSERGHYGYTF. The CDR3 DNA sequence: TGTGCCAGCAGTGAAAGGGGTCATTATGGCTACACCTTC. The chain combines TRBV6-1 with TRBJ1-2; a possible D gene is TRBD1 (5 bases). The V and J ends lost 2 bases and 5 bases respectively, with 9 bases between them. There are 13 residues in the CDR3. CDR1 and CDR2 from the germline V gene are MNHNS and SASEGT.

V and J are TRBV7-2 and TRBJ1-5; the match to TRBD1 covers 8 bases. CDR3 size: 16 residues. Germline CDR1 is SGHTA and CDR2 is FQGNSA. V was clipped by 3 bases and J by 1 base; unmatched bases: 5. CDR3 loop: CASSFNRGVSNQPQHF. CDR3 sequence (DNA): TGTGCCAGCAGCTTCAACAGGGGGGTGAGCAATCAGCCCCAGCATTTT.

The J gene is TRBJ1-2, the V gene TRBV18, with 7 nucleotides matching TRBD1. The CDR3 is made up of 15 amino acids. Looked up from germline, CDR1 is KGHSH and CDR2 is LQKENI. V shed 1 base and J 4 bases; nucleotides not matched to a gene: 6. CDR3 in amino acids: CASSPQTGNAYGYTF. The DNA of the CDR3 is TGTGCCAGCTCACCACAGACAGGGAACGCCTATGGCTACACCTTC.

The chain joins TRBV11-3 to TRBJ2-7; D is possibly TRBD1 (6 bases). V was cut by 5 bases and J by 5 bases, with 25 bases left in between. Germline values: CDR1 SGHNT, CDR2 YENEEA. CDR3 length: 17 residues. This CDR3 is CASSLPRTGYSPNEQYF. For the CDR3, the DNA is TGTGCCAGCAGCCTCCCTCGTACAGGGTATTCCCCCAACGAGCAGTACTTC.

The chain carries TRBV7-2 and TRBJ2-7, with TRBD1 as a possible D gene (6 bases). With 2 bases removed from V and 1 base from J, the gap between germline ends came to 9 bases. The CDR3 extends over 14 amino acids. Germline CDR1 reads SGHTA; CDR2 reads FQGNSA. In DNA form, the CDR3 reads TGTGCCAGCAGCTTATTACAGGGATCCTACGAGCAGTACTTC. This translates into CASSLLQGSYEQYF.

The rearrangement links TRBV28 to TRBJ1-1; tentative D call: TRBD1 (5 bases). Germline-derived CDR1 and CDR2 are MDHEN and SYDVKM. V lost 7 bases and J lost 1, with 13 bases in between. The CDR3 length is 14 residues. The CDR3 is CASNGGGKNTEAFF. The CDR3 DNA is TGTGCCAGCAACGGGGGGGGGAAGAACACTGAAGCTTTCTTT. The full variable domain, in which reference TRBV28 and TRBJ1-1 provide the parts outside the CDR3, is DVKVTQSSRYLVKRTGEKVFLECVQDMDHENMFWYRQDPGLGLRLIYFSYDVKMKEKGDIPEGYSVSREKKERFSLILESASTNQTSMYLCASNGGGKNTEAFFGQGTRLTVV.

The chain joins TRBV7-8 to TRBJ2-1; D is unresolved. The CDR3 is made up of 14 amino acids. From germline, CDR1 is SGHVS and CDR2 FQNEAQ. V was pared by 0 bases and J by 3 bases, with 6 bases between. Here the CDR3 DNA reads TGTGCCAGCAGCTTAGCCCTTATCTACAATGAGCAGTTCTTC. It codes for CASSLALIYNEQFF. The full variable domain, in which reference TRBV7-8 and TRBJ2-1 provide the parts outside the CDR3, is GAGVSQSPRYKVAKRGQDVALRCDPISGHVSLFWYQQALGQGPEFLTYFQNEAQLDKSGLPSDRFFAERPEGSVSTLKIQRTQQEDSAVYLCASSLALIYNEQFFGPGTRLTVL.

The rearrangement joins TRBV9 to TRBJ2-5; unclear D gene. V lost 0 bases, J lost 2 bases, and 17 bases lay in between. CDR1 SGDLS and CDR2 YYNGEE come from the germline V gene. The CDR3 sequence is 17 residues long. The CDR3 protein is CASSVVFTNGWQETQYF. The CDR3 nucleotides read TGTGCCAGCAGCGTAGTTTTCACTAACGGGTGGCAAGAGACCCAGTACTTC. The whole variable domain, filled in from reference TRBV9 and TRBJ2-5, reads DSGVTQTPKHLITATGQRVTLRCSPRSGDLSVYWYQQSLDQGLQFLIQYYNGEERAKGNILERFSAQQFPDLHSELNLSSLELGDSALYFCASSVVFTNGWQETQYFGPGTRLLVL.

This chain links TRBV9 with TRBJ1-5; the D is unclear. Deletions cut 4 bases from V and 0 bases from J, with 11 bases between. Germline CDR1 reads SGDLS; CDR2 reads YYNGEE. This CDR3 has 15 amino acids. The CDR3 nucleotides are TGTGCCAGCAGCCTGGACGGATATAGCAATCAGCCCCAGCATTTT. Translating gives CASSLDGYSNQPQHF.

The CDR3 region has the DNA TGTGCCAGCAGCTTAGTTTCAGGGGGCACTGAAGCTTTCTTT. It yields the protein CASSLVSGGTEAFF. The chain recombines TRBV11-2 with TRBJ1-1; 7 bases fit TRBD1. With 1 base clipped from V and 4 bases from J, the junction kept 3 bases outside the gene matches. The CDR3 contains 14 residues. Germline V gene lookup returns CDR1 SGHAT and CDR2 FQNNGV.

The rearrangement joins TRBV5-6 to TRBJ2-2; a possible D gene is TRBD1 (5 bases). V was trimmed by 3 bases and J by 2 bases, leaving 8 bases between them. Germline V lookup: CDR1 SGHDT, CDR2 YYEEEE. This CDR3 region has 14 residues. The CDR3 loop reads CASSSDINTGELFF. As DNA, the CDR3 is TGTGCCAGCAGCTCGGACATCAACACCGGGGAGCTGTTTTTT.

The V and J genes are TRBV19 and TRBJ1-3; D uncertain. The CDR3 is 18 residues long. The V gene's germline CDR1 is LNHDA and CDR2 SQIVND (reference sequence). V was shortened by 3 bases and J by 0 bases, with 18 bases between the two germline ends. The CDR3 DNA sequence: TGTGCCAGTAGTATTCTGATTCGTATGGGTACCTCTGGAAACACCATATATTTT. It encodes CASSILIRMGTSGNTIYF.

V usage is TRBV5-1 and J usage is TRBJ2-7; TRBD2 matches at 8 bases. Germline V CDR1 and CDR2: SGHRS, YFSETQ. V lost 1 base to trimming and J lost 0 bases; unmatched junction nucleotides: 3. CDR3 length equals 15 residues. CDR3 region: CASSLIAGNSYEQYF. CDR3 bases: TGCGCCAGCAGCTTGATAGCGGGAAACTCCTACGAGCAGTACTTC.

In this sample, this clone turned up once. This chain uses TRBV5-4 with TRBJ2-7; 10 bases fit TRBD2. Losses at the gene ends were 4 bases for V and 2 bases for J; bases not matched to a gene: 9. Germline V gene sequence: CDR1 SGHNT, CDR2 YYREEE (reference sequence). This CDR3 is 16 amino acids long. In DNA form, the CDR3 reads TGTGCCAGCAGCCCGGCCGCCGGGACTAGCGCCTACGAGCAGTACTTC. Translating it yields CASSPAAGTSAYEQYF.

Comments on this clone: Within the sample, other DNA sequences also encode this same CDR3. V gene TRBV5-1 combines with J gene TRBJ1-1; D gene ambiguous. The V and J ends lost 0 bases and 0 bases respectively, with 3 bases between them. The CDR3 has 13 residues. Germline CDR1 reads SGHRS; CDR2 reads YFSETQ. The CDR3 nucleotides read TGCGCCAGCAGCTTGGTGTTGAACACTGAAGCTTTCTTT. Its translation: CASSLVLNTEAFF.

The chain joins TRBV2 to TRBJ2-2; 10 bases map to TRBD2. This CDR3 comprises 15 residues. The V gene end was trimmed by 7 bases and the J gene end by 5 bases; junction bases not matched to a gene: 7. The germline gives CDR1 SNHLY, CDR2 FYNNEI. The CDR3 nucleotides read TGTGCCAGCACAGCCGGGACTAGCGAGACCGGGGAGCTGTTTTTT. Translated: CASTAGTSETGELFF.